These T cell receptor beta chains were read from a single sample in a study of T-cell memory formation after mild COVID-19. TCRdb ran MiXCR on the 5' RACE reads and lists one entry per CDR3 protein. The repertoire holds fewer than 110,000 distinct CDR3 sequences, with 13% to 15% as singletons. Sequencing was performed on PBMCs or a T cell subset sorted from them (not recorded which). Every receptor here comes from a man between 18 and 29 years old who had mild COVID-19 (a few samples of this study predate the infection). Cell type and time point are not known. The CDR3 runs from the conserved cysteine through the conserved F or W. Each record gives: V gene, D gene, J gene, CDR3 protein. The D gene is left open where the match is weak.

TRBV6-2/TRBV6-3,.,TRBJ2-2,CASSYARVSNTGELFF
TRBV9,.,TRBJ2-3,CASSVSGRGTDTQYF
TRBV20-1,.,TRBJ2-1,CSARDGERGQAYNEQFF
TRBV7-9,.,TRBJ2-7,CASSTGTREVYEQYF
TRBV7-9,TRBD1,TRBJ1-4,CASSFFTGGNVSTNEKLFF
TRBV5-1,TRBD2,TRBJ2-3,CASSPRRGSDTQYF
TRBV4-1,TRBD2,TRBJ2-1,CASSLEPPGLAGNEQFF
TRBV6-5,.,TRBJ2-5,CASKPRGYQETQYF
TRBV4-1,.,TRBJ2-5,CASSNPLQETQYF
TRBV10-3,.,TRBJ2-3,CAIREGPSTDTQYF
TRBV12-3/TRBV12-4,TRBD1,TRBJ1-4,CASSLGGQGEKLFF
TRBV4-3,.,TRBJ1-4,CASSLDGLGEKLFF
TRBV12-3/TRBV12-4,.,TRBJ1-2,CASSFPPLRDGYTF
TRBV20-1,.,TRBJ1-1,CSATYGRGYTEAFF
TRBV5-1,TRBD1,TRBJ2-5,CASSLVGTGVQETQYF
TRBV4-2,.,TRBJ2-7,CASSQDKEGYTYEQYF